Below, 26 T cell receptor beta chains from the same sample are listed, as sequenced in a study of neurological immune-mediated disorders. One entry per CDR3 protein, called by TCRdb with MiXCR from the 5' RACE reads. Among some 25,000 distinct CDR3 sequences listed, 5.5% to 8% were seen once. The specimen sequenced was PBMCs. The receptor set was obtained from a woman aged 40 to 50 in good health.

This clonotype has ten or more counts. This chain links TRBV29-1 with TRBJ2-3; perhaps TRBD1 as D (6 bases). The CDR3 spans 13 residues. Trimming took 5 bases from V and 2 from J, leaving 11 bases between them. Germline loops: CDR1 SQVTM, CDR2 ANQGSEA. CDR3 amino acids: CSVKDRNTDTQYF. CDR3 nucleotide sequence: TGCAGCGTTAAGGACAGAAACACAGATACGCAGTATTTT.

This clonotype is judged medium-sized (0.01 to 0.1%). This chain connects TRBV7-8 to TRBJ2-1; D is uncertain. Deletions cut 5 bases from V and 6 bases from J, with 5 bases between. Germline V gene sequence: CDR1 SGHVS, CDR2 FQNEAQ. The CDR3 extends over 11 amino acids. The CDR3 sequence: CASSPRNEQFF. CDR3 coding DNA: TGTGCCAGCAGCCCTCGCAATGAGCAGTTCTTC.

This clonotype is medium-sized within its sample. The CDR3, as DNA: TGTGCCAGCAGCCCCTTAGGGGGGGAGATCGATAGCAATCAGCCCCAGCATTTT. Translated, it gives CASSPLGGEIDSNQPQHF. The genes are TRBV5-5 and TRBJ1-5, with D perhaps matching TRBD1 (6 bases). The V gene's germline CDR1 is SGHKS and CDR2 YYEKEE (reference sequence). The CDR3 covers 18 residues. Trimming took off 4 bases at V and 0 bases at J, with 20 bases between the two ends.

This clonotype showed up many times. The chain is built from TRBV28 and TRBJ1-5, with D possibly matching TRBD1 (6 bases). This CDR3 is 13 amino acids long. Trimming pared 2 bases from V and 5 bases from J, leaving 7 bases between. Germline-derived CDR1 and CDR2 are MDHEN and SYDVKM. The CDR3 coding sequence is TGTGCCAGCAGTTTAGCAGGGGATCAGCCCCAGCATTTT. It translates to CASSLAGDQPQHF.

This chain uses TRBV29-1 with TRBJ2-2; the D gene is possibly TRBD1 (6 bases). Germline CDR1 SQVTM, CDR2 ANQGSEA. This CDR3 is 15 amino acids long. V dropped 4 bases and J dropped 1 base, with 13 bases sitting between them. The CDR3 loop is CSVVQGSENTGELFF. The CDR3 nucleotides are TGCAGCGTTGTACAGGGTAGCGAGAACACCGGGGAGCTGTTTTTT.

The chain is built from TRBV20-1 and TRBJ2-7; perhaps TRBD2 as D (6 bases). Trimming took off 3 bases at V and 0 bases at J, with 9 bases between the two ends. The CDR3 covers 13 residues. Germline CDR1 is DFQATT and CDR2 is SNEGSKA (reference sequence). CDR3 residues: CSARAGSSYEQYF. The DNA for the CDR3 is TGCAGTGCTAGGGCGGGGAGCTCCTACGAGCAGTACTTC.

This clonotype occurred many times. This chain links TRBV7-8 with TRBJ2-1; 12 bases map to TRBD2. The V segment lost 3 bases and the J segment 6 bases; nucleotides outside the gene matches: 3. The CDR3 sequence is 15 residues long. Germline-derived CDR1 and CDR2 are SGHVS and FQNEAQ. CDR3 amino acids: CASSFLAGGGNEQFF. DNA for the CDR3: TGTGCCAGCAGCTTTCTAGCGGGAGGGGGCAATGAGCAGTTCTTC.

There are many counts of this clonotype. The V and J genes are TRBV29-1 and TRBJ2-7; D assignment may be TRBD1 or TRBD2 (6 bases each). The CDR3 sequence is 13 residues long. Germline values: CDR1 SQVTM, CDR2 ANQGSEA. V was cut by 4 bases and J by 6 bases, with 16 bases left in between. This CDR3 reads CSVGQRARGEQYF. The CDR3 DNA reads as TGCAGCGTTGGCCAGCGGGCCAGGGGCGAGCAGTACTTC.

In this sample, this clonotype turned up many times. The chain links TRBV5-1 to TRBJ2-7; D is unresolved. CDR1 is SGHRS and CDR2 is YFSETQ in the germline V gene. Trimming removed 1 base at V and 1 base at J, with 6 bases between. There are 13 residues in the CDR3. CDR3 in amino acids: CASSLSASYEQYF. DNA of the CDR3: TGCGCCAGCAGCTTGAGTGCTTCCTACGAGCAGTACTTC. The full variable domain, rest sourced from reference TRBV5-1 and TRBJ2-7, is KAGVTQTPRYLIKTRGQQVTLSCSPISGHRSVSWYQQTPGQGLQFLFEYFSETQRNKGNFPGRFSGRQFSNSRSEMNVSTLELGDSALYLCASSLSASYEQYFGPGTRLTVT.

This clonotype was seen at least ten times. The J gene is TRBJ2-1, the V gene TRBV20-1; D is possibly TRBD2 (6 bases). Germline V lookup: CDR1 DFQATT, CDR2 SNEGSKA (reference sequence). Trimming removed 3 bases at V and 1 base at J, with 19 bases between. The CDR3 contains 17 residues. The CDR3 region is CSASGASAGRSYNEQFF. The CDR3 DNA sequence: TGCAGTGCTAGCGGCGCTAGCGCGGGGCGATCCTACAATGAGCAGTTCTTC.

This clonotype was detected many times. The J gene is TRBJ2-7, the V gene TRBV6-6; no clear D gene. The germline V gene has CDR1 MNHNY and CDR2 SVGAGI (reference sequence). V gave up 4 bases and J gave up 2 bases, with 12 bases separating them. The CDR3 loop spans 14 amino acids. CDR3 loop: CASSSIGRPYEQYF. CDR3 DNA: TGTGCCAGCAGTTCGATAGGTAGACCCTACGAGCAGTACTTC.

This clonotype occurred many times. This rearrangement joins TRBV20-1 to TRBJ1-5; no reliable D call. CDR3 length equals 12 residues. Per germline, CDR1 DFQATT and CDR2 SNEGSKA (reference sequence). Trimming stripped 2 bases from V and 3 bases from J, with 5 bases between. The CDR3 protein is CSARQPNQPQHF. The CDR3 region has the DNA TGCAGTGCTAGACAACCCAATCAGCCCCAGCATTTT.

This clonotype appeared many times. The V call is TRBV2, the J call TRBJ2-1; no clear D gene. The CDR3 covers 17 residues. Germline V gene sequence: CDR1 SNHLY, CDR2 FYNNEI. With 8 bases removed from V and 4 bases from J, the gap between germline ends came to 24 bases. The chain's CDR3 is CASFNRNLDPFYNEQFF. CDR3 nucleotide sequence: TGTGCCAGCTTTAATAGGAACCTAGACCCTTTTTACAATGAGCAGTTCTTC. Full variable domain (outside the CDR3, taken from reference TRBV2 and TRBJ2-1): EPEVTQTPSHQVTQMGQEVILRCVPISNHLYFYWYRQILGQKVEFLVSFYNNEISEKSEIFDDQFSVERPDGSNFTLKIRSTKLEDSAMYFCASFNRNLDPFYNEQFFGPGTRLTVL.

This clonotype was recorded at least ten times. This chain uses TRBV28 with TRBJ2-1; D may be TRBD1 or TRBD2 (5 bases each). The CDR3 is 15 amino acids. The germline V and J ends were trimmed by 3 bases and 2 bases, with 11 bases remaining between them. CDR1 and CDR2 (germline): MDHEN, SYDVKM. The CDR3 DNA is TGTGCCAGCAGTTTCAGGGAGTCCCCCTACAATGAGCAGTTCTTC. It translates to CASSFRESPYNEQFF.

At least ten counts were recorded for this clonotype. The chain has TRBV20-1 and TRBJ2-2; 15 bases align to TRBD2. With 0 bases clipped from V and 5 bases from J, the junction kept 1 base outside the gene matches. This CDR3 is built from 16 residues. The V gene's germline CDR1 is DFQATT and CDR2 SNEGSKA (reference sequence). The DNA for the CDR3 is TGCAGTGCTAGAGATGGGACTAGCGGGAGGACCGGGGAGCTGTTTTTT. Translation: CSARDGTSGRTGELFF.

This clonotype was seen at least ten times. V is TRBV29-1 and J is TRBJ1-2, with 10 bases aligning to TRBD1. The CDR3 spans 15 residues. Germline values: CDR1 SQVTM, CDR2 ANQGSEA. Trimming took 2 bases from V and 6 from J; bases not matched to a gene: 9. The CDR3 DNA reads TGCAGCGTTGAAAAGGACAGGGGGAAGCCTAATGGCTACACCTTC. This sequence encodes CSVEKDRGKPNGYTF. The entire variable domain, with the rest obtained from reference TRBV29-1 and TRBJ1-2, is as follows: SAVISQKPSRDICQRGTSLTIQCQVDSQVTMMFWYRQQPGQSLTLIATANQGSEATYESGFVIDKFPISRPNLTFSTLTVSNMSPEDSSIYLCSVEKDRGKPNGYTFGSGTRLTVV.

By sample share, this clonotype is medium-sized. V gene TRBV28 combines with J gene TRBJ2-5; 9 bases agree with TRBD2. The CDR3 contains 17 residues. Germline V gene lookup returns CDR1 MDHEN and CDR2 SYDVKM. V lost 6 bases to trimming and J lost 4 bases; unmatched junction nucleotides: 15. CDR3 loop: CASSLTRREGRRETQYF. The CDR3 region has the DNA TGTGCCAGCAGCCTGACAAGGCGGGAGGGAAGGAGAGAGACCCAGTACTTC.

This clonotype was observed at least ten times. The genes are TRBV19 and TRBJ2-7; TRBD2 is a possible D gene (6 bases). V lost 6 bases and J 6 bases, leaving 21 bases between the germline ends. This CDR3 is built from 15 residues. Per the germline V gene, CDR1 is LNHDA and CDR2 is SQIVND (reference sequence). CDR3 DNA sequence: TGTGCCAGTAGCCCCCCCAGCCTTGGTAGCGGCGAGCAGTACTTC. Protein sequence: CASSPPSLGSGEQYF.

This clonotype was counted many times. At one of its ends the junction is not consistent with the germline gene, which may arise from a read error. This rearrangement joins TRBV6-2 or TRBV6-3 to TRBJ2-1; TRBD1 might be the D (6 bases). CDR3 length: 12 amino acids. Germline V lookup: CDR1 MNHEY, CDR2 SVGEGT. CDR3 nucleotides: TGTGCCAGCAGGCAACCAGGGGCCCCCCCGAGTTTC. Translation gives CASRQPGAPPSF.

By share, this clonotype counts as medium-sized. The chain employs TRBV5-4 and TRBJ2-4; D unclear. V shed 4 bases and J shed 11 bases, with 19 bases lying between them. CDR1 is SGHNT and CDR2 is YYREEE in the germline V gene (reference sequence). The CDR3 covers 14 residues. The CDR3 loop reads CASSPTSPPGVQYF. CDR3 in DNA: TGTGCCAGCAGCCCGACATCACCGCCTGGGGTTCAGTACTTC.

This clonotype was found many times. The DNA for the CDR3 is TGTGCCAGCAGCTTGGGAGTAGCGGGAGGTCGCAATGAGCAGTTCTTC. Encoded protein: CASSLGVAGGRNEQFF. The chain recombines TRBV5-5 with TRBJ2-1; TRBD2 aligns across 10 bases. With 0 bases clipped from V and 6 bases from J, the junction kept 6 bases outside the gene matches. Germline-derived CDR1 and CDR2 are SGHKS and YYEKEE (reference sequence). This CDR3 is built from 16 residues.

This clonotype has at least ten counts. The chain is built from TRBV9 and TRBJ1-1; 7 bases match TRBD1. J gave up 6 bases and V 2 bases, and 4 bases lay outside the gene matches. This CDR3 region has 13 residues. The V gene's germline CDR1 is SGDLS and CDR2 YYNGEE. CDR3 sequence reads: CASSVTGASEAFF. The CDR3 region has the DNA TGTGCCAGCAGCGTCACAGGGGCCTCTGAAGCTTTCTTT.

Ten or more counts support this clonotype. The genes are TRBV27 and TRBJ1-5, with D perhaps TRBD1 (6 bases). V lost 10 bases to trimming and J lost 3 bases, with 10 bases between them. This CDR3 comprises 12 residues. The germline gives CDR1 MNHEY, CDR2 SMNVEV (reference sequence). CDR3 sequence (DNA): TGTGCCACCGGACAGATCAATCAGCCCCAGCATTTT. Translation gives CATGQINQPQHF.

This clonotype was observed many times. The chain's CDR3 is CASSRSGTGVYNEQFF. The CDR3 DNA reads TGTGCCAGCAGCCGTAGCGGGACAGGGGTCTACAATGAGCAGTTCTTC. The chain joins TRBV7-9 to TRBJ2-1; 10 nucleotides align to TRBD1. Unmatched junction bases numbered 7, after V lost 5 bases and J lost 3 bases. This CDR3 has 16 residues. Germline V gene data show CDR1 as SEHNR and CDR2 as FQNEAQ (reference sequence). The entire variable domain, with the rest obtained from reference TRBV7-9 and TRBJ2-1, is as follows: DTGVSQNPRHKITKRGQNVTFRCDPISEHNRLYWYRQTLGQGPEFLTYFQNEAQLEKSRLLSDRFSAERPKGSFSTLEIQRTEQGDSAMYLCASSRSGTGVYNEQFFGPGTRLTVL.

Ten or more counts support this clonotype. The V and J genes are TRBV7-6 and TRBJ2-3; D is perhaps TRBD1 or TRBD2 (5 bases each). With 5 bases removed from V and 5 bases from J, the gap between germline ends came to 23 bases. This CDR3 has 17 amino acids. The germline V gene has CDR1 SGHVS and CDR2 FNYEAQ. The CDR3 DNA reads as TGTGCCAGCAGCCGTTACCCCATCGGAGGTGGACAAGATACGCAGTATTTT. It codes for CASSRYPIGGGQDTQYF.

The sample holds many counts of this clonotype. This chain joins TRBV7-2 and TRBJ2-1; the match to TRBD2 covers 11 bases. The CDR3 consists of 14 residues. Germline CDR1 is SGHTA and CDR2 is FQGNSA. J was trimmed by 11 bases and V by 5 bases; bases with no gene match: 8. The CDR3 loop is CASSPPRTSGQQFF. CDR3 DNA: TGTGCCAGCAGCCCTCCAAGGACTAGCGGGCAGCAGTTCTTC.